This T cell receptor (beta chain) derives from a study of cytomegalovirus exposure and HLA in healthy donors. PCR was performed using 60 Vbeta and 13 Jbeta primers. Profiling relied on immunoSEQ multiplex PCR, and the TCRdb table lists in-frame clones only, not all of them. This repertoire shows around 150,000 clones, 79% found once; its top ten account for around 6.5%. General study points: V- and J-gene trimming of TCR beta was linked (in a later analysis) to a missense DCLRE1C variant.

In the case of this clone: Its target is unknown.

All donors participated as healthy donors of bone marrow. This CDR3 contains 14 residues. Germline CDR1 reads SEHNR; CDR2 reads FQNEAQ (reference sequence). Trimming stripped 5 bases from V and 5 bases from J, with 12 bases between. Sequencing input: PBMCs. This receptor was identified in a man aged 50-60 years in good health and CMV-seropositive. This chain connects TRBV7-9 to TRBJ1-4; a weak D match, TRBD1 (6 bases). The CDR3 DNA reads as TGTGCCAGCAGCCTAGACAGGCTGAATGAAAAACTGTTTTTT. Its translation: CASSLDRLNEKLFF.